Presented here are 26 T cell receptor beta chains from one specimen sequenced in a study of Graves' ophthalmopathy and Graves' hyperthyroidism. For repertoire sequencing, the TCR beta CDR3 regions were amplified from RNA transcripts. Scientists carried out first-round RT-PCR using HTBI primers and then a second-round multiplex PCR. Each CDR3 protein gets one entry after TCRdb re-called the multiplex PCR reads with MiXCR. The sample holds hundreds of thousands of distinct CDR3 sequences, 35% to 50% seen once. The source material was peripheral blood. The receptor source for this set is an adult man with Graves' ophthalmopathy.

The rearrangement links TRBV5-8 to TRBJ2-2, with D tentatively TRBD2 (5 bases). V was trimmed by 5 bases and J by 1 base, leaving 9 bases between them. The germline V gene encodes CDR1 SGHTS and CDR2 YDEGEE. This CDR3 has 14 residues. The CDR3 nucleotides read TGTGCCAGCAGTTCCCGGGAGAACACCGGGGAGCTGTTTTTT. It encodes CASSSRENTGELFF.

Ten or more counts support this clonotype. V is TRBV6-6 and J is TRBJ1-2; 8 nucleotides agree with TRBD1. The CDR3 consists of 14 residues. Germline-derived CDR1 and CDR2 are MNHNY and SVGAGI (reference sequence). J lost 8 bases, V lost 4 bases, and 9 bases had no gene match. The CDR3 loop is CASSSTDRGKGYTF. The CDR3 DNA reads as TGTGCCAGCAGTTCAACCGACAGGGGTAAAGGCTACACCTTC.

This clonotype was recorded many times. This chain uses TRBV29-1 with TRBJ1-1; perhaps TRBD1 as D (6 bases). CDR1 SQVTM and CDR2 ANQGSEA come from the germline V gene. Trimming left V 2 bases short and J 0 bases short, with 13 bases between. This CDR3 is 15 amino acids long. The CDR3 here is CSVEKQGAVNTEAFF. The CDR3 DNA reads TGCAGCGTTGAAAAACAGGGAGCGGTGAACACTGAAGCTTTCTTT.

The rearrangement joins TRBV20-1 to TRBJ1-6; D is unresolved. V gave up 2 bases and J gave up 3 bases, with 14 bases separating them. The germline V gene has CDR1 DFQATT and CDR2 SNEGSKA (reference sequence). This CDR3 is 16 amino acids long. The CDR3 is CSARYSSRDYNSPLHF. CDR3 in DNA: TGCAGTGCTAGATACAGTTCGCGAGACTATAATTCACCCCTCCACTTT.

A note on this clonotype: It is likely a read error, because the conserved phenylalanine at the end of the CDR3 is missing. The DNA is left out, because the CDR3 cannot be placed on it with certainty; the CDR3 is given as TCRdb lists it. This rearrangement joins TRBV10-3 to TRBJ1-3; whether TRBD1, the table's D call, matches the DNA was not checked. Germline V gene lookup returns CDR1 ENHRY and CDR2 SYGVKD. The CDR3 length is 10 residues, termini included. The CDR3 protein is CAISDRAGNT.

As concerns this clonotype: A junction boundary mismatches the germline segment, possibly from a read error. This rearrangement joins TRBV19 to TRBJ2-7; TRBD1 agrees at 8 bases. Germline V CDR1 and CDR2: LNHDA, SQIVND (reference sequence). The CDR3 is made up of 14 amino acids. For the CDR3, the DNA is TGTGCCAGTAGTATGGGTCAGGGGGCGGAGGAGCAGTGCTTC. It is translated as CASSMGQGAEEQCF. Full variable domain (outside the CDR3, taken from reference TRBV19 and TRBJ2-7): DGGITQSPKYLFRKEGQNVTLSCEQNLNHDAMYWYRQDPGQGLRLIYYSQIVNDFQKGDIAEGYSVSREKKESFPLTVTSAQKNPTAFYLCASSMGQGAEEQCFGPGTRLTVT.

This clonotype was observed a handful of times. The chain employs TRBV6-6 and TRBJ2-7; TRBD1 matches 8 bases. With V trimmed by 2 bases and J by 3 bases, 6 bases remained unmatched. The CDR3 runs to 15 residues. In germline, CDR1 is MNHNY, CDR2 SVGAGI (reference sequence). The CDR3 DNA sequence: TGTGCCAGCAGTTACCTCGGACAGGGTATCTACGAGCAGTACTTC. It encodes CASSYLGQGIYEQYF.

The rearrangement uses TRBV20-1 and TRBJ2-7, with D possibly TRBD2 on 5 matching bases. The V gene lost 5 bases and the J gene lost 4 bases, with 15 bases spanning the gap. The CDR3 consists of 13 residues. The germline gives CDR1 DFQATT, CDR2 SNEGSKA (reference sequence). The CDR3 DNA reads TGCAGTGCTCCTCCGGGTAGCGTATACGAGCAGTACTTC. It is translated as CSAPPGSVYEQYF.

The chain recombines TRBV7-2 with TRBJ2-3; D is tentatively TRBD1 or TRBD2 (5 bases each). V was cut by 2 bases and J by 9 bases, with 15 bases left in between. The germline CDR1 and CDR2 sequences are SGHTA and FQGNSA. The CDR3 spans 14 residues. The CDR3 spells CASSLSSGPGTQYF. Written as DNA, the CDR3 is TGTGCCAGCAGCTTATCATCGGGGCCGGGGACGCAGTATTTT.

A single count supports this clonotype. This chain joins TRBV7-8 and TRBJ2-2; the D gene is possibly TRBD1 (5 bases). Trimming removed 0 bases at V and 4 bases at J, with 9 bases between. The length of the CDR3 is 15 residues. The germline V gene has CDR1 SGHVS and CDR2 FQNEAQ. The CDR3 protein is CASSLARVSTGELFF. The CDR3 bases are TGTGCCAGCAGCTTAGCCAGGGTTAGCACCGGGGAGCTGTTTTTT.

In this sample, this clonotype turned up many times. This rearrangement joins TRBV5-6 to TRBJ1-1; no clear D. The CDR3 is made up of 13 amino acids. CDR1 SGHDT and CDR2 YYEEEE come from the germline V gene. V was pared by 2 bases and J by 7 bases, with 12 bases between. CDR3 sequence: CASSFGRKGEAFF. The CDR3 DNA reads TGTGCCAGCAGCTTCGGACGTAAAGGTGAAGCTTTCTTT.

The chain is built from TRBV7-3 and TRBJ2-6; perhaps TRBD2 as D (5 bases). The germline V gene encodes CDR1 SGHTA and CDR2 FQGTGA. V lost 5 bases, J lost 2 bases, and 10 bases lay in between. This CDR3 has 15 residues. Here the CDR3 reads CASSIRETGANVLTF. CDR3 nucleotides: TGTGCCAGCAGCATTCGGGAAACTGGGGCCAACGTCCTGACTTTC.

This clonotype was seen a few times. A read error may produce the germline difference seen at one junction end. This chain connects TRBV10-3 to TRBJ2-7, with D maybe TRBD2 (6 bases). CDR3 size: 14 residues. CDR1 ENHRY and CDR2 SYGVKD come from the germline V gene. The CDR3 loop reads CASSYGSGDYEQYF. CDR3 bases: TGTGCCAGCAGTTACGGGTCGGGGGACTACGAGCAGTACTTC.

This clonotype was observed a handful of times. The rearrangement links TRBV6-2 or TRBV6-3 to TRBJ2-6; tentatively, D is TRBD1 (5 bases). The germline V gene encodes CDR1 MNHEY and CDR2 SVGEGT. The CDR3 runs 16 residues. V lost 3 bases to trimming and J lost 4 bases, with 13 bases between them. DNA of the CDR3: TGTGCCAGCAGTTATTGGGTAGGGGCCGGGGCCAACGTCCTGACTTTC. It is translated as CASSYWVGAGANVLTF.

The J gene is TRBJ1-6, the V gene TRBV7-3; D is unresolved. V gave up 5 bases and J gave up 9 bases, with 17 bases separating them. Germline-derived CDR1 and CDR2 are SGHTA and FQGTGA. This CDR3 is 15 amino acids long. DNA for the CDR3: TGTGCCAGCAGCACCCCGGTCGCGGGGAGTTCACCCCTCCACTTT. Its translation is CASSTPVAGSSPLHF.

This chain links TRBV12-3 or TRBV12-4 with TRBJ2-7; D ambiguous. Deletions cut 5 bases from V and 5 bases from J, with 13 bases between. This CDR3 is 13 amino acids long. CDR3 coding DNA: TGTGCCAGCAGTCCCTTCTGGGGTGACGAGCAGTACTTC. Translating it yields CASSPFWGDEQYF.

Ten or more counts support this clonotype. This chain joins TRBV25-1 and TRBJ1-2, with D possibly matching TRBD1 (6 bases). The ends were cut back, 1 base at V and 4 bases at J, with 13 bases in the middle. CDR3 length equals 15 residues. Germline V gives CDR1 MGHDK, CDR2 SYGVNS. CDR3 DNA sequence: TGTGCCAGCAGTGAATCAGAGGTCAGGGGCTATGGCTACACCTTC. Translation gives CASSESEVRGYGYTF.

There are many counts of this clonotype. This chain connects TRBV12-3 or TRBV12-4 to TRBJ1-2; a weak D match, TRBD1 (5 bases). The CDR3 length is 14 residues. The ends were cut back, 4 bases at V and 6 bases at J, with 15 bases in the middle. CDR3 region: CASSSRRGSDGYTF. The CDR3 DNA is TGTGCCAGCAGTTCAAGGAGGGGCTCGGATGGCTACACCTTC.

This sequence joins TRBV29-1 and TRBJ2-5; 9 nucleotides agree with TRBD1. The CDR3 runs to 13 residues. CDR1 is SQVTM and CDR2 is ANQGSEA in the germline V gene. CDR3 amino acids: CSLARQGVGTQYF. The DNA for the CDR3 is TGCAGTTTAGCTCGACAGGGGGTCGGGACCCAGTACTTC.

The genes are TRBV11-1 and TRBJ1-2; TRBD1 aligns across 9 bases. V shed 5 bases, J shed 5 bases, and the junction held 6 bases outside the gene matches. Germline-derived CDR1 and CDR2 are SGHAT and FQDESV (reference sequence). The CDR3 length is 14 residues. The CDR3 is CASSKGQGLYGYTF. The CDR3 DNA sequence: TGTGCCAGCAGCAAGGGACAGGGCTTGTATGGCTACACCTTC.

This clonotype was recorded at least ten times. The chain joins TRBV6-6 to TRBJ1-1, with TRBD1 matching over 8 bases. The V segment lost 2 bases and the J segment 0 bases; nucleotides outside the gene matches: 5. CDR3 length equals 16 residues. Germline CDR1 MNHNY, CDR2 SVGAGI (reference sequence). CDR3 region: CASSYADRAMNTEAFF. In nucleotides, the CDR3 is TGTGCCAGCAGTTACGCGGACAGGGCTATGAACACTGAAGCTTTCTTT.

A word on this clonotype: No conserved phenylalanine or tryptophan ends this CDR3, so it is likely a read error. The chain carries TRBV29-1 and TRBJ2-7; D possibly uses TRBD1 or TRBD2 (6 bases each). This CDR3 has 13 amino acids. V was trimmed by 4 bases and J by 3 bases, leaving 13 bases between them. Germline CDR1 is SQVTM and CDR2 is ANQGSEA. CDR3 region: CSVGGGIYYEQYL. The DNA for the CDR3 is TGCAGCGTTGGAGGGGGGATCTACTACGAGCAGTACCTC.

The sample holds many counts of this clonotype. The chain couples TRBV7-8 to TRBJ1-5, with D maybe TRBD1 (6 bases). Trimming left V 4 bases short and J 2 bases short, with 9 bases between. The CDR3 extends over 14 amino acids. Per germline, CDR1 SGHVS and CDR2 FQNEAQ. CDR3 DNA sequence: TGTGCCAGCAGCTACAAGGGGGGCAATCAGCCCCAGCATTTT. This sequence encodes CASSYKGGNQPQHF.

This clonotype has a handful of counts. The rearrangement links TRBV7-9 to TRBJ2-7; TRBD2 agrees at 10 bases. The CDR3 runs 18 residues. The germline CDR1 and CDR2 sequences are SEHNR and FQNEAQ (reference sequence). J lost 1 base, V lost 0 bases, and 9 bases had no gene match. CDR3 in amino acids: CASSLAEPSGLASYEQYF. The CDR3 bases are TGTGCCAGCAGCTTAGCAGAGCCGTCGGGACTAGCGTCCTACGAGCAGTACTTC.

The V and J genes are TRBV7-9 and TRBJ2-7; D is possibly TRBD1 (6 bases). This CDR3 contains 15 residues. V was clipped by 1 base and J by 4 bases, with 14 bases between them. Looked up from germline, CDR1 is SEHNR and CDR2 is FQNEAQ (reference sequence). The CDR3 region is CASSLGIQGTYEQYF. CDR3 sequence (DNA): TGTGCCAGCAGCTTAGGGATCCAGGGGACATACGAGCAGTACTTC. Using reference TRBV7-9 and TRBJ2-7 for the parts outside the CDR3, the full variable domain is DTGVSQNPRHKITKRGQNVTFRCDPISEHNRLYWYRQTLGQGPEFLTYFQNEAQLEKSRLLSDRFSAERPKGSFSTLEIQRTEQGDSAMYLCASSLGIQGTYEQYFGPGTRLTVT.

The chain joins TRBV7-8 to TRBJ2-7; 9 bases align to TRBD2. The junction had 9 bases not matched to a gene; V was cut back by 5 bases and J by 4 bases. Germline assignment: CDR1 SGHVS and CDR2 FQNEAQ. This CDR3 is built from 15 residues. The CDR3 region is CASSQDGSGSYEQYF. The CDR3 DNA is TGTGCCAGCAGCCAAGATGGTAGCGGGAGTTACGAGCAGTACTTC. Full variable domain (remainder filled in from reference TRBV7-8 and TRBJ2-7): GAGVSQSPRYKVAKRGQDVALRCDPISGHVSLFWYQQALGQGPEFLTYFQNEAQLDKSGLPSDRFFAERPEGSVSTLKIQRTQQEDSAVYLCASSQDGSGSYEQYFGPGTRLTVT.